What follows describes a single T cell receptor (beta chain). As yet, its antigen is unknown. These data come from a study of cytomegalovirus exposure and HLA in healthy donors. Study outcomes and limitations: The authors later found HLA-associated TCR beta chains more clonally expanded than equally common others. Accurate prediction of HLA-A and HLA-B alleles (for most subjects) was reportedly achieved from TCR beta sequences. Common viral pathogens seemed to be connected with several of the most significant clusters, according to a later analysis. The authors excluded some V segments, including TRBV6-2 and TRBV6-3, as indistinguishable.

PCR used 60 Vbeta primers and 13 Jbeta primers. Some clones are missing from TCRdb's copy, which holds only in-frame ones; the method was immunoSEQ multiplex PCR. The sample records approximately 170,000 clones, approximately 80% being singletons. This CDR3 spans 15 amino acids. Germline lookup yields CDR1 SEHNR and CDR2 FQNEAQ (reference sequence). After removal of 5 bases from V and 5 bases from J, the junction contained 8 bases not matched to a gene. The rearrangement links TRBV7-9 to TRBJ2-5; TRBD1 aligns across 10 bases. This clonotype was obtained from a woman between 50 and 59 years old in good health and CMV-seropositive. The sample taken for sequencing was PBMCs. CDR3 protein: CASSLDRGQSETQYF. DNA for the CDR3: TGTGCCAGCAGCCTTGACAGGGGGCAGTCGGAGACCCAGTACTTC.